The source of this T cell receptor (beta chain) is a study of cytomegalovirus exposure and HLA in healthy donors. CDR1 is SQVTM and CDR2 is ANQGSEA in the germline V gene. This CDR3 contains 15 residues. The J segment lost 2 bases and the V segment lost 4 bases, leaving 8 bases of the junction unmatched. Both 60 Vbeta primers and 13 Jbeta primers went into the PCR. The data were produced by immunoSEQ multiplex PCR, yet TCRdb's version contains in-frame clones alone and is incomplete. The sample lists some 130,000 clones, over 65% occurring once. Sequencing input: PBMCs. The V call is TRBV29-1, the J call TRBJ2-3; 8 nucleotides agree with TRBD1. The TCR originated in a female donor in good health and CMV-seropositive. CDR3 region: CSVGGDRGITDTQYF. The CDR3 nucleotides are TGCAGCGTTGGGGGCGACAGGGGAATCACAGATACGCAGTATTTT.